Listed below are T cell receptor beta chains from one sample, sequenced in a study of cytomegalovirus exposure and HLA in healthy donors. Clones were read by immunoSEQ multiplex PCR, and TCRdb kept only the in-frame ones, dropping some. Here the sample spans 130,000 or so clones, 70% to 90% being singletons. Input material: PBMCs. Receptors originate from a woman aged 18-30 years in good health and CMV-seronegative. Both conserved end residues are part of each CDR3. A D gene is named only where the DNA matches it firmly. Part of the rows lack a size; the others show once, few, many or a class for expanded clones.

D: -
size: -
J: TRBJ1-1
length: 15
V: TRBV6-5
DNA: TGTGCCAGCAGTTACGCGGGGACCATGAACACTGAAGCTTTCTTT
CDR3: CASSYAGTMNTEAFF

D: TRBD1
size: -
J: TRBJ2-7
length: 17
V: TRBV2
DNA: TGTGCCAGCAGCCCCGGGCTAGGACAGGGAAGGTCCTCAGTTCGGTACTTC
CDR3: CASSPGLGQGRSSVRYF

D: TRBD2
size: -
J: TRBJ2-1
length: 17
V: TRBV28
DNA: TGTGCCAGCAGTTTGGGGACTAGCGGGGGGGCCGGTAATGAGCAGTTCTTC
CDR3: CASSLGTSGGAGNEQFF

D: TRBD1
size: -
J: TRBJ2-3
length: 12
V: TRBV7-3
DNA: TGTGCCAGCAGCACAGGGGCCGATACGCAGTATTTT
CDR3: CASSTGADTQYF

D: -
size: -
J: TRBJ1-5
length: 15
V: TRBV27
DNA: TGTGCCAGCAGTACGGACAGAGGACACAATCAGCCCCAGCATTTT
CDR3: CASSTDRGHNQPQHF

D: -
size: -
J: TRBJ2-7
length: 15
V: TRBV6-5
DNA: TGTGCCAGCAGTTACAAGTTAGACAGCTTCTACGAGCAGTACTTC
CDR3: CASSYKLDSFYEQYF

D: -
size: -
J: TRBJ2-2
length: 14
V: TRBV7-3
DNA: TGTGCCAGCAGCCCCGACAGGAACACCGGGGAGCTGTTTTTT
CDR3: CASSPDRNTGELFF

D: TRBD2
size: once
J: TRBJ2-2
length: 15
V: TRBV6-4
DNA: TGTGCCAGCAGTGACCATGCGGGAGAGGCCGGGGAGCTGTTTTTT
CDR3: CASSDHAGEAGELFF

D: -
size: -
J: TRBJ2-3
length: 14
V: TRBV11-2
DNA: TGTGCCAGCAGCTTAGGGGGGCGGGCGGATACGCAGTATTTT
CDR3: CASSLGGRADTQYF

D: TRBD1
size: few
J: TRBJ1-6
length: 12
V: TRBV2
DNA: TGTGCCAGCAGAGGGGACAGCTCACCCCTCCACTTT
CDR3: CASRGDSSPLHF

D: -
size: -
J: TRBJ2-5
length: 14
V: TRBV6-5
DNA: TGTGCCAGCAGTGAATGGGTAGCGGAAGAGACCCAGTACTTC
CDR3: CASSEWVAEETQYF

D: TRBD1
size: -
J: TRBJ2-5
length: 15
V: TRBV5-1
DNA: TGCGCCAGCAGTACCGGACAGGGCCAGCAAGAGACCCAGTACTTC
CDR3: CASSTGQGQQETQYF

D: -
size: -
J: TRBJ2-7
length: 14
V: TRBV9
DNA: TGTGCCAGCAGTAAAGGGCGAGGGAGCGACGAGCAGTACTTC
CDR3: CASSKGRGSDEQYF

D: -
size: few
J: TRBJ2-3
length: 15
V: TRBV6-6
DNA: TGTGCCAGCAGTTACTCCGAGGAGGGCACAGATACGCAGTATTTT
CDR3: CASSYSEEGTDTQYF

D: -
size: -
J: TRBJ1-3
length: 14
V: TRBV7-2
DNA: TGTGCCAGCAGTCCAGGAAACTCTGGAAACACCATATATTTT
CDR3: CASSPGNSGNTIYF

D: -
size: -
J: TRBJ1-4
length: 14
V: TRBV18
DNA: TGTGCCAGCTCACCAGGAGCCACGGGGGAAAAACTGTTTTTT
CDR3: CASSPGATGEKLFF

D: -
size: -
J: TRBJ1-4
length: 18
V: TRBV4-1
DNA: TGCGCCAGCAGCCAACCTGGCCGGAGACTCGCAACTAATGAAAAACTGTTTTTT
CDR3: CASSQPGRRLATNEKLFF

D: TRBD2
size: -
J: TRBJ2-5
length: 16
V: TRBV11-3
DNA: TGTGCCAGCAGCTTAGTTGCGGGAGGAGGGCTAAGGACCCAGTACTTC
CDR3: CASSLVAGGGLRTQYF

D: -
size: -
J: TRBJ2-7
length: 16
V: TRBV14
DNA: TGTGCCAGCAGCCGAGACCAGGGGCTTAGCTCCTACGAGCAGTACTTC
CDR3: CASSRDQGLSSYEQYF

D: TRBD1
size: -
J: TRBJ2-7
length: 14
V: TRBV19
DNA: TGTGCCAGTAGTATTCGGGACAGGTCATACGAGCAGTACTTC
CDR3: CASSIRDRSYEQYF

D: -
size: -
J: TRBJ1-5
length: 14
V: TRBV6-1
DNA: TGTGCCAGCAGTAAAGAGACAGGCAATCAGCCCCAGCATTTT
CDR3: CASSKETGNQPQHF

D: TRBD1
size: -
J: TRBJ1-1
length: 15
V: TRBV27
DNA: TGTGCCAGCAGTTTCGACAGGGATTGGAACACTGAAGCTTTCTTT
CDR3: CASSFDRDWNTEAFF